The rows below give T cell receptor beta chains drawn from one sample of a study of OX40 agonist ivuxolimab in advanced cancers. TCRdb's table, derived via immunoSEQ multiplex PCR, lists solely in-frame clones and lacks some. The data show 30,000 to 35,000 clones, around 84% seen once. The sample was CD4+ or CD8+ T cells sorted from blood, taken in a trial of the OX40 agonist ivuxolimab. The receptors were gathered from an adult with an advanced solid tumor such as melanoma, head and neck, liver or kidney cancer. CDR3s include the opening cysteine and the closing phenylalanine or tryptophan. Each record gives: clone size, D gene, V gene, J gene, CDR3 DNA, CDR3 protein. D genes are given only for firm matches. Expanded clones get a size class; other rows say once, few or many, or leave the size out.

>-|TRBD1|TRBV7-6|TRBJ2-3
TGTGCCAGCAGCGCTTTGGGACAGGGGGGCACAGATACGCAGTATTTT
CASSALGQGGTDTQYF
>-|-|TRBV5-1|TRBJ2-4
TGCGCCAGCAGCTTGAGTTTCTTGGTGGACATTCAGTACTTC
CASSLSFLVDIQYF
>once|-|TRBV6-1|TRBJ1-1
TGTGCCAGCTCCATATTGAACACTGAAGCTTTCTTT
CASSILNTEAFF
>-|TRBD1|TRBV5-5|TRBJ1-2
TGTGCCAGCAGACGAGGACAGGATGATTACTATGGCTACACCTTC
CASRRGQDDYYGYTF
>-|-|TRBV7-2|TRBJ2-7
TGTGCCAGCAGCTACGGGGGGCCATACGAGCAGTACTTC
CASSYGGPYEQYF
>many|-|TRBV6-6|TRBJ2-2
TGTGCCAGCAGCGACCTGGGGGGCGGGGAGCTGTTTTTT
CASSDLGGGELFF
>-|-|TRBV29-1|TRBJ2-7
TGCAGCGCTGGACCTGTGGGCTCCTACGAGCAGTACTTC
CSAGPVGSYEQYF
>many|-|TRBV4-2|TRBJ2-5
TGTGCCAGCAGCCAAGAAAGCGGTTTGATACAAGAGACCCAGTACTTC
CASSQESGLIQETQYF
>once|-|TRBV6-5|TRBJ2-3
TGTGCCAGCAGTTACTCAGGGGATAGTAAGGATACGCAGTATTTT
CASSYSGDSKDTQYF
>-|-|TRBV27|TRBJ2-1
TGTGCCAGCAGCTCGAGACTTGGTTTCAATGAGCAGTTCTTC
CASSSRLGFNEQFF
>-|-|TRBV4-3|TRBJ1-4
TGCGCCAGCAGCCAAGTGCAGCCGACTAATGAAAAACTGTTTTTT
CASSQVQPTNEKLFF
>-|TRBD1|TRBV7-6|TRBJ2-3
TGTGCCAGCAGCTACCGACAGGGCGAGAAAGATACGCAGTATTTT
CASSYRQGEKDTQYF
>-|TRBD2|TRBV6-6|TRBJ2-2
TGTGCCAGCACCTCAGCGGGGGGAAGCACCGGGGAGCTGTTTTTT
CASTSAGGSTGELFF
>-|-|TRBV9|TRBJ1-3
TGTGCCAGCACCAAACTAGGCGGGGCGACTGGAAACACCATATATTTT
CASTKLGGATGNTIYF
>-|-|TRBV29-1|TRBJ1-1
TGCAGCGAGATCTTAGACCCAGCGGCTTTCTTT
CSEILDPAAFF
>once|-|TRBV27|TRBJ2-7
TGTGCCAGCAGTTTATCCCCAGGGGAGTACTACGAGCAGTACTTC
CASSLSPGEYYEQYF
>few|TRBD2|TRBV5-6|TRBJ2-7
TGTGCCAGCAGCTCCACCGGGACTAGCTCCTACGAGCAGTACTTC
CASSSTGTSSYEQYF
>-|TRBD2|TRBV7-7|TRBJ2-3
TGTGCCAGCAGTCTAGCGGGGACTTCGGGCGAGCAGTATTTT
CASSLAGTSGEQYF
>-|-|TRBV14|TRBJ1-2
TGTGCCAGCAGCCAAGACGACCTCCCGTGGAGTTTGACTAACTATGGCTACACCTTC
CASSQDDLPWSLTNYGYTF
>-|-|TRBV9|TRBJ2-1
TGTGCCAGCAGCCCCTCCCCGGAAAGGGCAGGTGAGCAGTTCTTC
CASSPSPERAGEQFF
>-|-|TRBV6-5|TRBJ1-6
TGTGCCAGCAGTTACTGGCGGGTGAATAATTCACCCCTCCACTTT
CASSYWRVNNSPLHF
>-|TRBD1|TRBV10-3|TRBJ1-5
TGTGCCACAGGGGGAGTGGAAAATAGCAATCAGCCCCAGCATTTT
CATGGVENSNQPQHF
>-|TRBD1|TRBV30|TRBJ1-5
TGTGCCTGGAGCACCGGGACAGGGGGTAATCAGCCCCAGCATTTT
CAWSTGTGGNQPQHF
>-|-|TRBV11-2|TRBJ1-1
TGTGCCAGCAGCCCCAACTCAGGGGCCACTGAAGCTTTCTTT
CASSPNSGATEAFF
>-|-|TRBV10-3|TRBJ2-2
TGTGCCATCAGGGTCAGGGCTGACTGGTACACCGGGGAGCTGTTTTTT
CAIRVRADWYTGELFF
>-|-|TRBV25-1|TRBJ2-3
TGTGCCAGCAGTGCAGTGGGAGAAACAGATACGCAGTATTTT
CASSAVGETDTQYF
>-|-|TRBV7-9|TRBJ2-7
TGTGCCAGCAGCTTAGACGGATCCTACGAGCAGTACTTC
CASSLDGSYEQYF
>-|-|TRBV6-5|TRBJ1-1
TGTGCCAGCAGTTACGGGGCAGCGGGGGTTACTGAAGCTTTCTTT
CASSYGAAGVTEAFF
>-|-|TRBV6-5|TRBJ2-2
TGTGCCAGCCGAGGGTACACCGGGGAGCTGTTTTTT
CASRGYTGELFF
>-|-|TRBV27|TRBJ2-5
TGTGCCAGCAGTTTAATCAGTGGCGTGAGCCAAGAGACCCAGTACTTC
CASSLISGVSQETQYF
>-|-|TRBV4-1|TRBJ1-1
TGCGCCAGCAGCCAAGATCGAAGTGAAGCTTTCTTT
CASSQDRSEAFF
>-|TRBD2|TRBV5-1|TRBJ2-3
TGCGCCAGCAGCTTGGTAGCGGGGGACACAGATACGCAGTATTTT
CASSLVAGDTDTQYF
>-|TRBD1|TRBV9|TRBJ2-1
TGTGCCAGCAGCACAACAGGGGCAACTTACAATGAGCAGTTCTTC
CASSTTGATYNEQFF
>-|TRBD1|TRBV27|TRBJ1-1
TGTGCCAGCAGTTTATGGACAGGGGGGTACACTGAAGCTTTCTTT
CASSLWTGGYTEAFF
>-|-|TRBV28|TRBJ1-2
TGTGCCAGCAGTTTAAGTTGGGGGCCACTCAACTATGGCTACACCTTC
CASSLSWGPLNYGYTF
>few|TRBD1|TRBV13|TRBJ1-1
TGTGCCAGCAGCCAAGGACAGGGTTGGGGCACTGAAGCTTTCTTT
CASSQGQGWGTEAFF
>-|-|TRBV5-1|TRBJ2-5
TGCGCCAGCAGCTTGGCAGGAACGGGAGAGACCCAGTACTTC
CASSLAGTGETQYF
>-|TRBD1|TRBV19|TRBJ1-1
TGTGCCAGTAGTACGTGGACAGGGAGGATTCGCGACACTGAAGCTTTCTTT
CASSTWTGRIRDTEAFF
>-|-|TRBV4-3|TRBJ1-1
TGCGCCAGCAGCCAAGATCGGGGGCTCACTGAAGCTTTCTTT
CASSQDRGLTEAFF
>-|-|TRBV7-9|TRBJ2-7
TGTGCCAGCAGCTCCCCCTTCGGCGAGCAGTACTTC
CASSSPFGEQYF
>-|-|TRBV5-5|TRBJ1-3
TGTGCCAGCAGCCCGGTTGGGACGGCAGCTGGAAACACCATATATTTT
CASSPVGTAAGNTIYF
>-|TRBD2|TRBV11-1|TRBJ2-7
TGTGCCAGCAGCCCACGGACTAGCGGGTCCGCCTACGAGCAGTACTTC
CASSPRTSGSAYEQYF
>-|-|TRBV7-2|TRBJ2-1
TGTGCCAGCAGCTTTATGGGCAATGAGCAGTTCTTC
CASSFMGNEQFF
>-|-|TRBV4-1|TRBJ2-1
TGCGCCAGCAGCCAAGTGGGGGACACCGGGGATGAGCAGTTCTTC
CASSQVGDTGDEQFF
>medium-sized|-|TRBV5-5|TRBJ1-5
TGTGCCAGCAGCCTGACTGCAGCGGGTCAGCCCCAGCATTTT
CASSLTAAGQPQHF
>-|TRBD2|TRBV5-1|TRBJ2-5
TGCGCCAGCAGCTTGGGAGGGACTAGAGAAGAGACCCAGTACTTC
CASSLGGTREETQYF
>few|TRBD1|TRBV7-2|TRBJ1-6
TGTGCCAGCAGCTCCGGGACAGGGAATTCACCCCTCCACTTT
CASSSGTGNSPLHF
>once|-|TRBV9|TRBJ2-2
TGTGCCAGCAGCGTCACTACCCCTGGGAACACCGGGGAGCTGTTTTTT
CASSVTTPGNTGELFF
>once|-|TRBV28|TRBJ2-3
TGTGCCAGCAGCCAACTAAAAGATACGCAGTATTTT
CASSQLKDTQYF
>-|TRBD1|TRBV28|TRBJ2-7
TGTGCCAGCAGAGAGACAGGGGGATTATCCGAGCAGTACTTC
CASRETGGLSEQYF
>-|-|TRBV5-3|TRBJ2-7
TGTGCCAGCAGAGGTCCCGGGGACTACGAGCAGTACTTC
CASRGPGDYEQYF